This T cell receptor beta chain was captured in a study of siplizumab effects on memory and regulatory T cells. It was about 10^5 TCR templates that were assayed per sample. Profiling relied on immunoSEQ multiplex PCR, and the TCRdb table lists in-frame clones only, not all of them. The table records 85,000 to 130,000 clones, more than 85% of them present only once. Study outcomes and limitations: Contribution to the alloresponse seemed major for naive T cells, which also seemed more diverse than memory cells.

The CDR3 contains 13 residues. Germline lookup yields CDR1 MNHEY and CDR2 SMNVEV (reference sequence). V was pared by 3 bases and J by 5 bases, with 9 bases between. This clone was recorded only once. The antigen is not known. The V gene is TRBV27, the J gene TRBJ2-3, with D hard to call. The sequenced material came from CD4+ T cells sorted from blood. This TCR came from a human donor in good health. Some clones in this sample may be carry-over from other donors' samples. The CDR3 coding sequence is TGTGCCAGCAGTTTCGAATTTAGAGATACGCAGTATTTT. This sequence encodes CASSFEFRDTQYF.